These T cell receptor beta chains were read from a single sample in a study of T cells in narcolepsy. Clones were read by immunoSEQ multiplex PCR, and TCRdb kept only the in-frame ones, dropping some. Altogether over 40,000 clones are present, roughly 88% being singletons, with the ten largest covering roughly 1.2%. Sequenced: CD45RA- memory CD4+ T cells from PBMCs. All receptors derive from a human donor with narcolepsy. The CDR3 runs from the conserved cysteine through the conserved F or W. D genes are given only for firm matches. The size field is filled for only some rows; it gives once, few, many or a size class.

TRBV6-6	once	-	TRBJ2-1	TGTGCCAGCAGGGATACAGGAAGCTCCTACAATGAGCAGTTCTTC	CASRDTGSSYNEQFF
TRBV5-6	-	TRBD2	TRBJ2-1	TGTGCCAGCAGCATCGGGACTAGCGGATACAATGAGCAGTTCTTC	CASSIGTSGYNEQFF
TRBV6-5	few	-	TRBJ2-2	TGTGCCAGCAGTTTTCCTATCACCGGGGAGCTGTTTTTT	CASSFPITGELFF
TRBV4-2	-	TRBD1	TRBJ1-6	TGTGCCAGCAGCCCCCCGACAGGGCTTAATTCACCCCTCCACTTT	CASSPPTGLNSPLHF
TRBV14	-	TRBD1	TRBJ2-7	TGTGCCAGCAGCCAGCCGGGACAGGGATTTAGGCAGTACTTC	CASSQPGQGFRQYF
TRBV6-6	-	-	TRBJ2-2	TGTGCCAGCAGGGCAGGGAATAGCGGGGAGCTGTTTTTT	CASRAGNSGELFF
TRBV27	-	TRBD1	TRBJ1-2	TGTGCCAGCAGTTCCAAGGGGGCGGTCTATGGCTACACCTTC	CASSSKGAVYGYTF
TRBV7-2	-	TRBD1	TRBJ2-3	TGTGCCAGCAGCCCGGGACAGGGGACCGATACGCAGTATTTT	CASSPGQGTDTQYF
TRBV7-3	-	-	TRBJ2-5	TGTGCCAGCAGCTTAAACCCGGGCAGCCAAGAGACCCAGTACTTC	CASSLNPGSQETQYF
TRBV29-1	-	-	TRBJ1-2	TGCAGCGTTGAAGCCGGGGCGCGTAACTATGGCTACACCTTC	CSVEAGARNYGYTF
TRBV19	once	-	TRBJ1-2	TGTGCCAGCCGCGTAACAGATGGCTACACCTTC	CASRVTDGYTF
TRBV2	-	-	TRBJ2-6	TGTGCCAGCAGGGTACAGGGCTCTGGGGCCAACGTCCTGACTTTC	CASRVQGSGANVLTF
TRBV5-4	-	-	TRBJ2-3	TGTGCCAGCAGCTTGTCTGCGGATACGCAGTATTTT	CASSLSADTQYF
TRBV19	-	-	TRBJ2-1	TGTGCCAGTAGTATGCTAGCATCCTACAATGAGCAGTTCTTC	CASSMLASYNEQFF
TRBV28	-	-	TRBJ1-4	TGTGCCAGCAGGGCAAGGGAAAAACTGTTTTTT	CASRAREKLFF
TRBV30	-	TRBD1	TRBJ1-5	TGTGCCTGGAGTAGGGGGCCGGGGTCCAATCAGCCCCAGCATTTT	CAWSRGPGSNQPQHF
TRBV2	-	-	TRBJ1-3	TGTGCCAGCAGTGAAGGGCTTGCGGGCTCTGGAAACACCATATATTTT	CASSEGLAGSGNTIYF
TRBV2	-	TRBD1	TRBJ1-5	TGTGCCAGCAGCGCGGGACAGCCGGAGCCCCAGCATTTT	CASSAGQPEPQHF
TRBV11-2	once	-	TRBJ1-3	TGTGCCAGCAGCCCATCTTTTCGGGGAGGGAGGACCTCTGGAAACACCATATATTTT	CASSPSFRGGRTSGNTIYF
TRBV19	-	-	TRBJ2-7	TGTGCCAGTAGTATAGATCTTCCAGGTCAAAGCTCCTACGAGCAGTACTTC	CASSIDLPGQSSYEQYF
TRBV6-6	-	-	TRBJ1-1	TGTGCCAGCAGTTACTCGAAGTACACTGAAGCTTTCTTT	CASSYSKYTEAFF
TRBV5-1	-	-	TRBJ2-7	TGCGCCAGCAGCTTGGAGGGTTACGAGCAGTACTTC	CASSLEGYEQYF
TRBV5-5	-	TRBD2	TRBJ2-3	TGTGCCAGCAGCTGGTTGGGACTAGCGGGGGGCAGCGTGGGCACAGATACGCAGTATTTT	CASSWLGLAGGSVGTDTQYF
TRBV19	once	-	TRBJ2-3	TGTGCCAGCCGCGACCCAGGCAGGAGCCCAGATACGCAGTATTTT	CASRDPGRSPDTQYF
TRBV5-6	-	-	TRBJ2-7	TGTGCCAGCAGCTTGGCCACAGACGCTTTGGACCTCTACGAGCAGTACTTC	CASSLATDALDLYEQYF